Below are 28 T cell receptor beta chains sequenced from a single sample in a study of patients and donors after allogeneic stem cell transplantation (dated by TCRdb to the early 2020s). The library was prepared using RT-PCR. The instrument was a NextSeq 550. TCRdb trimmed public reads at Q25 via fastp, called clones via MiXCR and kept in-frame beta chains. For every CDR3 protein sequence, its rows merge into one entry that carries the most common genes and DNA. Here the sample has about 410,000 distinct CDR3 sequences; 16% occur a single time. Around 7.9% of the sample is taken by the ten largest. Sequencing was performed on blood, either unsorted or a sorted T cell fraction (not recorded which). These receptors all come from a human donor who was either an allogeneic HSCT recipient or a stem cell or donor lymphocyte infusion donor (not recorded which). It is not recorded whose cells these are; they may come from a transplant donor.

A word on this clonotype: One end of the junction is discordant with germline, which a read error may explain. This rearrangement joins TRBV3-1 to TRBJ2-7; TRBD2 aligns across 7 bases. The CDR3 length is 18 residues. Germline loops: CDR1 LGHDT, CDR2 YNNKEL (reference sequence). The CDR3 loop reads CASRQDLLSGLTSYEQYF. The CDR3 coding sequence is TGTGCCAGCAGACAAGATCTCCTTAGCGGGCTAACCTCCTACGAGCAGTACTTC.

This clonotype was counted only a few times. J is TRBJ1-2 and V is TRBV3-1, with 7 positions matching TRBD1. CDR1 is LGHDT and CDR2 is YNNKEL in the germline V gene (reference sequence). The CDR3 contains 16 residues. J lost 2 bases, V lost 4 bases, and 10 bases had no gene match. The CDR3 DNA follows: TGTGCCAGCAGCCCACCTCCCCCGACAGGGAACTATGGCTACACCTTC. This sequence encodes CASSPPPPTGNYGYTF.

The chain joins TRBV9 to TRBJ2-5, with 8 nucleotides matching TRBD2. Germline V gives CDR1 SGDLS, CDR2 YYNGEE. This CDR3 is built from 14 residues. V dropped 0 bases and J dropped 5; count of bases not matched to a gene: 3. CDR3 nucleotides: TGTGCCAGCAGCGTAGCGGGACTAGGGGAGACCCAGTACTTC. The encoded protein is CASSVAGLGETQYF. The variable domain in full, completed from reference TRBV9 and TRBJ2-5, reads DSGVTQTPKHLITATGQRVTLRCSPRSGDLSVYWYQQSLDQGLQFLIQYYNGEERAKGNILERFSAQQFPDLHSELNLSSLELGDSALYFCASSVAGLGETQYFGPGTRLLVL.

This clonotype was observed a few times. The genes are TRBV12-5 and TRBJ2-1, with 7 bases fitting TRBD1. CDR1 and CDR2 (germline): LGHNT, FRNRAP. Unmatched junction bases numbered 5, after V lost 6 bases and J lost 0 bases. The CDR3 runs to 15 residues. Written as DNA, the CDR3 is TGTGCTAGTGGACGTGGACAGGCCTCCTACAATGAGCAGTTCTTC. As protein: CASGRGQASYNEQFF.

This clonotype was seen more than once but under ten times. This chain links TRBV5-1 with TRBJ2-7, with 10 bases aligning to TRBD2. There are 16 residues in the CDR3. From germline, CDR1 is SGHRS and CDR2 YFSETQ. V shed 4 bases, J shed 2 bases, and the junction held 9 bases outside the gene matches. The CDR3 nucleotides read TGCGCCAGCAGCGAATATCCTAGCGGGAGCCCCTACGAGCAGTACTTC. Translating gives CASSEYPSGSPYEQYF.

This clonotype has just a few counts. The CDR3 sequence is CSVAGQINTEAFF. The CDR3 bases are TGCAGCGTGGCGGGACAGATTAACACTGAAGCTTTCTTT. This sequence joins TRBV29-1 and TRBJ1-1; TRBD1 matches 7 bases. CDR1 and CDR2 (germline): SQVTM, ANQGSEA. The CDR3 sequence is 13 residues long. The trim removed 6 bases at V and 2 bases at J, leaving 6 bases unmatched.

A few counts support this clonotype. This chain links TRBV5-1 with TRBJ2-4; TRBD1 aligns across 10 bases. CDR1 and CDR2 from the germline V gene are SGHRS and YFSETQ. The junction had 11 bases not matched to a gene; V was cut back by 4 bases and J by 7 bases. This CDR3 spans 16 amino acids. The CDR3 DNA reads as TGCGCCAGCAGCAAGGATTTGACAGGGGGCATTAACATTCAGTACTTC. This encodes CASSKDLTGGINIQYF.

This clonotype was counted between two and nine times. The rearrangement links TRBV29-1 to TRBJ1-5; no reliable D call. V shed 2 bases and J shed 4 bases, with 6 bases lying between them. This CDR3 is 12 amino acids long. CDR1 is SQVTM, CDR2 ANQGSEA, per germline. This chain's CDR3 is CSVEMENQPQHF. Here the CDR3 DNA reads TGCAGCGTTGAAATGGAGAATCAGCCCCAGCATTTT.

The CDR3 protein is CASSTDRAFDQPQHF. The CDR3 bases are TGTGCCAGTTCAACGGACAGGGCTTTTGATCAGCCCCAGCATTTT. This chain joins TRBV19 and TRBJ1-5; TRBD1 matches 8 bases. V gave up 8 bases and J gave up 5 bases; unmatched junction bases: 11. Germline lookup yields CDR1 LNHDA and CDR2 SQIVND (reference sequence). CDR3 length equals 15 residues.

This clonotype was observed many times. The chain's CDR3 is CASSSEGQPSNEQFF. The CDR3 DNA follows: TGCGCCAGCAGCTCCGAGGGACAGCCATCTAATGAGCAGTTCTTC. This chain connects TRBV5-1 to TRBJ2-1; 7 positions agree with TRBD1. This CDR3 contains 15 residues. Trimming removed 3 bases from V and 7 bases from J; junction bases left unmatched: 10. Germline lookup yields CDR1 SGHRS and CDR2 YFSETQ.

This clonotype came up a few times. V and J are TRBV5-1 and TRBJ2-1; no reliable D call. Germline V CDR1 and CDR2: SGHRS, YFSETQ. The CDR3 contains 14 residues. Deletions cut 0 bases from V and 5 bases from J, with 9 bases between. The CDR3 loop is CASSLALPHNEQFF. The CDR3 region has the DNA TGCGCCAGCAGCTTGGCGCTGCCTCACAATGAGCAGTTCTTC.

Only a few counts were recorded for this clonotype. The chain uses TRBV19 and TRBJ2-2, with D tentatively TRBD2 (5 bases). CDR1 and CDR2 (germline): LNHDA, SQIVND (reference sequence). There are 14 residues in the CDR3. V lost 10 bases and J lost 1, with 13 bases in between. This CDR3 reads CATAGSLNTGELFF. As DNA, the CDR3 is TGTGCCACTGCGGGCAGCCTGAACACCGGGGAGCTGTTTTTT.

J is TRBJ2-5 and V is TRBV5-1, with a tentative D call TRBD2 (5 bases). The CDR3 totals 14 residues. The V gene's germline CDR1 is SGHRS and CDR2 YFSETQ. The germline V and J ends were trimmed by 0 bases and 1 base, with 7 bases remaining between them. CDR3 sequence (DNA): TGCGCCAGCAGCTTGGCGGGGTTCCAAGAGACCCAGTACTTC. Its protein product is CASSLAGFQETQYF.

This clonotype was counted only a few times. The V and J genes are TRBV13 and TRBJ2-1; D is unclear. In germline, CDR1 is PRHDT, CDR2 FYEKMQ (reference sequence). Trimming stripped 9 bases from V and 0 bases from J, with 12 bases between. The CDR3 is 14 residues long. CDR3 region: CASRYMGSYNEQFF. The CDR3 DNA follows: TGTGCCAGTCGATACATGGGCTCCTACAATGAGCAGTTCTTC.

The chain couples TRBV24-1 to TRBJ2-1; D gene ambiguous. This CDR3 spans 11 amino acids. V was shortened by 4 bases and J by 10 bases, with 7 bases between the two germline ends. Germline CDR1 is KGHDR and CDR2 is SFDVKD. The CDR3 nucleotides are TGTGCCACCAGTGAGCGACGGGAGCAGTTCTTC. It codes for CATSERREQFF.

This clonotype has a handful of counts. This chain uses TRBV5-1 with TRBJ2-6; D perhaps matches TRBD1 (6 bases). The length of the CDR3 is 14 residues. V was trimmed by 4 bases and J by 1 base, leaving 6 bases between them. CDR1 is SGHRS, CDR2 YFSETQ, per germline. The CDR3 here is CASSTGSGANVLTF. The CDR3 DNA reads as TGCGCCAGCAGCACAGGGTCTGGGGCCAACGTCCTGACTTTC.

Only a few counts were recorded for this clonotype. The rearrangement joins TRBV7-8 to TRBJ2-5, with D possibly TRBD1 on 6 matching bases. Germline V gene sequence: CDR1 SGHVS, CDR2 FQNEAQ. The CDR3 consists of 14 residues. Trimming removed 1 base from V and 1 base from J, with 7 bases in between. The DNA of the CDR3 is TGTGCCAGCAGCTTAGACAGGGCCCAAGAGACCCAGTACTTC. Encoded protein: CASSLDRAQETQYF.

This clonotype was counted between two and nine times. DNA for the CDR3: TGCAGCGTTGAAGATCGGCCACTGCGCTACACCTTC. This encodes CSVEDRPLRYTF. V gene TRBV29-1 combines with J gene TRBJ1-2; D gene ambiguous. V was clipped by 0 bases and J by 9 bases, with 11 bases between them. CDR3 length: 12 residues. Germline lookup yields CDR1 SQVTM and CDR2 ANQGSEA.

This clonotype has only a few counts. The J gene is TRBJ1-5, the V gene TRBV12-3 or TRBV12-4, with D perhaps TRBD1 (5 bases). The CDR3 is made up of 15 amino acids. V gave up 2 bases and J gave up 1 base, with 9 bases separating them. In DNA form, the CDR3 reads TGTGCCAGCAGTTTATCGGGGGGGAGCAATCAGCCCCAGCATTTT. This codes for CASSLSGGSNQPQHF.

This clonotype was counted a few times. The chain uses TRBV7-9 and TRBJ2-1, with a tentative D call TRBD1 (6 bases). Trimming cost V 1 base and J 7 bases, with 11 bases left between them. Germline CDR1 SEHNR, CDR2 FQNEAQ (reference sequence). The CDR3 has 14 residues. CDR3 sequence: CASSLGWTENEQFF. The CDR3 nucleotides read TGTGCCAGCAGCTTAGGGTGGACAGAGAATGAGCAGTTCTTC.

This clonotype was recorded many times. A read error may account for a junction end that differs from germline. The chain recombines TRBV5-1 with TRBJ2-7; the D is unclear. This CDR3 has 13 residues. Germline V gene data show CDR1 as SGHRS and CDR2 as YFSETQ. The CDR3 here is CASSLGSSYEQYF. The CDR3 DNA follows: TGTGCCAGCAGCTTAGGTAGCTCCTACGAGCAGTACTTC.

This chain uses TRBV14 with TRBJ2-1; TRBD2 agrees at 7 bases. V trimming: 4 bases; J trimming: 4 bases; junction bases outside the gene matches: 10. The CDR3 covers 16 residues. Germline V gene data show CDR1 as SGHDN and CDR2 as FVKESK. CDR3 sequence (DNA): TGTGCCAGCAGCCCACTACTAGCGAAGCAGTACAATGAGCAGTTCTTC. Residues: CASSPLLAKQYNEQFF.

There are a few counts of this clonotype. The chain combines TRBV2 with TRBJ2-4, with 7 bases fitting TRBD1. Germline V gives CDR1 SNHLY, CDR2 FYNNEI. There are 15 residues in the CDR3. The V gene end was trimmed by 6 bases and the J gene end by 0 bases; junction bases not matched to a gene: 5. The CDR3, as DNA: TGTGCCAGCAGCTCAGGGGGTATAGCCAAAAACATTCAGTACTTC. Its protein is CASSSGGIAKNIQYF.

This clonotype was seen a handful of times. The CDR3 nucleotides are TGTGCCAGCAGCTTGGGGCTAGAAAACTATGGCTACACCTTC. Amino acid sequence: CASSLGLENYGYTF. The chain is built from TRBV5-6 and TRBJ1-2; D unclear. Germline-derived CDR1 and CDR2 are SGHDT and YYEEEE. V lost 0 bases and J 2 bases, leaving 8 bases between the germline ends. This CDR3 spans 14 amino acids. The full variable domain, in which reference TRBV5-6 and TRBJ1-2 provide the parts outside the CDR3, is DAGVTQSPTHLIKTRGQQVTLRCSPKSGHDTVSWYQQALGQGPQFIFQYYEEEERQRGNFPDRFSGHQFPNYSSELNVNALLLGDSALYLCASSLGLENYGYTFGSGTRLTVV.

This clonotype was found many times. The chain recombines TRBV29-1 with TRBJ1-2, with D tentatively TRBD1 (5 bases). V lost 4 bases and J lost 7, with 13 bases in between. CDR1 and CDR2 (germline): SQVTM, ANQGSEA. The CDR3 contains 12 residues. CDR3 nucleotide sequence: TGCAGCGTTGTCGATAGTGGGGGTGGCTACACCTTC. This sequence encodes CSVVDSGGGYTF.

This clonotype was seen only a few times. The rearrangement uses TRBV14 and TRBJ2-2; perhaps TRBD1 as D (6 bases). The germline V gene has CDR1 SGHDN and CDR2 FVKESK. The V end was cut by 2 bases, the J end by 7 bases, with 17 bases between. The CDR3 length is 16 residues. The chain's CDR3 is CASSQQTPWGLGELFF. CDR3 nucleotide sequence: TGTGCCAGCAGCCAACAGACTCCGTGGGGGCTCGGGGAGCTGTTTTTT.

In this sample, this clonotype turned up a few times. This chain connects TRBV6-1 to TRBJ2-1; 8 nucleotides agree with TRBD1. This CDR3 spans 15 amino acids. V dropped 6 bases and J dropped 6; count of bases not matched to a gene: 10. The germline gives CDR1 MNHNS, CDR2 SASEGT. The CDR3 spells CASRIWTGLFNEQFF. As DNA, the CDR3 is TGTGCCAGCAGGATCTGGACAGGGCTTTTCAATGAGCAGTTCTTC.

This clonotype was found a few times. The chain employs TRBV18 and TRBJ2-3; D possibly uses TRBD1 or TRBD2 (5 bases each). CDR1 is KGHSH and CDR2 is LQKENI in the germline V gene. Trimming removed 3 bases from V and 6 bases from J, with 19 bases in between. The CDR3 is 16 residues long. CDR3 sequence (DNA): TGTGCCAGCTCACCGGGACGGGTGAAGGCAACGGATACGCAGTATTTT. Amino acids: CASSPGRVKATDTQYF.